One and the same sample provided the 9 T cell receptor beta chains below, sequenced in a study of CD8+ T cells in alopecia areata. This sample's treatment: oral pan-JAK inhibitor, 5-10 mg twice daily. Extracted RNA was reverse transcribed, and the resulting cDNA served as sequencing template. Generated by immunoSEQ multiplex PCR, the TCRdb table keeps only in-frame clones and is missing some. The sample carries 80,000 to 100,000 clones, roughly 45% recorded once. Source: CD8+ T cells sorted from blood, taken at week 24, from a patient treated with tofacitinib. Every receptor here comes from a human donor with alopecia areata.

This clone was detected a few times. The rearrangement joins TRBV5-1 to TRBJ2-1; 8 nucleotides agree with TRBD1. There are 15 residues in the CDR3. In germline, CDR1 is SGHRS, CDR2 YFSETQ. V lost 5 bases and J lost 8; bases outside the gene matches: 12. In nucleotides, the CDR3 is TGCGCCAGCAGGACCGGGACAGGAGAGATGTATGAGCAGTTCTTC. This sequence encodes CASRTGTGEMYEQFF.

The V gene is TRBV5-6, the J gene TRBJ1-1, with D perhaps matching TRBD1 (5 bases). With 0 bases removed from V and 5 bases from J, the gap between germline ends came to 14 bases. The CDR3 sequence is 15 residues long. Germline assignment: CDR1 SGHDT and CDR2 YYEEEE. CDR3 in amino acids: CASSLEGAPGTEAFF. The CDR3 nucleotides read TGTGCCAGCAGCTTGGAAGGGGCTCCCGGGACTGAAGCTTTCTTT.

The CDR3: CASSDPGTDYGYTF. The CDR3, as DNA: TGTGCCAGCAGTGACCCCGGGACCGACTATGGCTACACCTTC. The chain carries TRBV6-1 and TRBJ1-2; D may be TRBD1 (5 bases). V shed 3 bases and J shed 3 bases, with 11 bases lying between them. The CDR3 length is 14 residues. Germline CDR1 reads MNHNS; CDR2 reads SASEGT.

The V gene is TRBV30, the J gene TRBJ1-2, with TRBD1 matching 9 bases. The V segment lost 6 bases and the J segment 6 bases; nucleotides outside the gene matches: 5. This CDR3 is 12 amino acids long. The germline V gene has CDR1 GTSNPN and CDR2 SVGIG (reference sequence). The CDR3 loop reads CACPGTGHGYTF. The CDR3 DNA follows: TGTGCCTGCCCTGGGACAGGGCATGGCTACACCTTC.

This clone occurred a few times. This chain links TRBV7-9 with TRBJ2-5; TRBD2 matches at 12 bases. J lost 3 bases, V lost 9 bases, and 2 bases had no gene match. Germline loops: CDR1 SEHNR, CDR2 FQNEAQ (reference sequence). The CDR3 is made up of 13 amino acids. CDR3 in DNA: TGTGCCAGTTGGACTAGCGGGGAAGAGACCCAGTACTTC. Protein: CASWTSGEETQYF.

The chain carries TRBV28 and TRBJ1-2; no definite D call. CDR1 is MDHEN, CDR2 SYDVKM, per germline. V was trimmed by 2 bases and J by 11 bases, leaving 18 bases between them. This CDR3 is built from 14 residues. CDR3 loop: CASSLAGSDVGYTF. The CDR3 nucleotides are TGTGCCAGCAGTTTAGCCGGCAGTGATGTGGGTTACACCTTC.

V gene TRBV29-1 combines with J gene TRBJ2-5; weak D call: TRBD1 (5 bases). The CDR3 covers 14 residues. V lost 7 bases and J 2 bases, leaving 17 bases between the germline ends. Germline CDR1 SQVTM, CDR2 ANQGSEA. CDR3 in DNA: TGCAGCGCCAAAACGCAGGGTGGGCAAGAGACCCAGTACTTC. This translates into CSAKTQGGQETQYF.

This clone was counted between two and nine times. V and J are TRBV29-1 and TRBJ2-7; 9 bases agree with TRBD2. Germline CDR1 reads SQVTM; CDR2 reads ANQGSEA. J lost 0 bases, V lost 6 bases, and 3 bases had no gene match. CDR3 length: 13 amino acids. CDR3 nucleotides: TGCAGCGTCCTAGCGGGAAGCTCCTACGAGCAGTACTTC. Its protein product is CSVLAGSSYEQYF.

This rearrangement joins TRBV11-2 to TRBJ2-7, with a weak D call TRBD2 (6 bases). CDR1 is SGHAT and CDR2 is FQNNGV in the germline V gene. The V and J ends lost 5 bases and 7 bases respectively, with 18 bases between them. The CDR3 covers 14 residues. CDR3 protein: CASSIGTASWEQYF. The CDR3 DNA is TGTGCCAGCAGCATCGGGACTGCGTCGTGGGAGCAGTACTTC.